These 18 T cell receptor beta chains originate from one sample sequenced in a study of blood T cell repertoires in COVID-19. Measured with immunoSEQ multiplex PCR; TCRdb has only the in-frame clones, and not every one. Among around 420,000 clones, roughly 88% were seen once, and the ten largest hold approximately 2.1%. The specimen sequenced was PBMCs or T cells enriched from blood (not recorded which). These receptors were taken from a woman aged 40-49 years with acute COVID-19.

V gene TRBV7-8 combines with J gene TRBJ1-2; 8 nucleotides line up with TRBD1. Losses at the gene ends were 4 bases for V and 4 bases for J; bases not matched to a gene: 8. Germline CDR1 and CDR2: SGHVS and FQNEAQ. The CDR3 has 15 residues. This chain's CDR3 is CASSSRQGLGYGYTF. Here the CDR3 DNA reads TGTGCCAGCAGCTCCCGACAGGGGTTAGGCTATGGCTACACCTTC.

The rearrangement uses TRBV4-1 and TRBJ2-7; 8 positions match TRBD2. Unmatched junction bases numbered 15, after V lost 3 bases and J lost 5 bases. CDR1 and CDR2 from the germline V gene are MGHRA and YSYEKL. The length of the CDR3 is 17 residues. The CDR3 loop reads CASSQKNGGGIFDEQYF. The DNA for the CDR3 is TGCGCCAGCAGCCAGAAAAATGGCGGGGGGATCTTCGACGAGCAGTACTTC.

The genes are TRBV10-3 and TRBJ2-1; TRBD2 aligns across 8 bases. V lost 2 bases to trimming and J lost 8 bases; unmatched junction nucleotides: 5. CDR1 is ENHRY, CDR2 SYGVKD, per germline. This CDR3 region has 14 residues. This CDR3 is CAISERGGVDEQFF. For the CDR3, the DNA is TGTGCCATCAGTGAGCGGGGGGGCGTCGATGAGCAGTTCTTC.

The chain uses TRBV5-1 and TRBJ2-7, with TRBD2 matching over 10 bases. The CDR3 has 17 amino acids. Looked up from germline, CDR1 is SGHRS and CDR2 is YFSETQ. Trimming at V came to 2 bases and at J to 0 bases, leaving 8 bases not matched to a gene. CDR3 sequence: CASSFGTSVGSSYEQYF. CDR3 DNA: TGCGCCAGCAGCTTCGGGACTAGCGTCGGGAGCTCCTACGAGCAGTACTTC.

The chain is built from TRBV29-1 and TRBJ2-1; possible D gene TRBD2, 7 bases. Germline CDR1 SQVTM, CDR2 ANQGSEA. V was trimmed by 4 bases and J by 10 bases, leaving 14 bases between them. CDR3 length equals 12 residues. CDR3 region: CSVGFPGGEQFF. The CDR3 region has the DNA TGCAGCGTTGGCTTCCCGGGGGGCGAGCAGTTCTTC.

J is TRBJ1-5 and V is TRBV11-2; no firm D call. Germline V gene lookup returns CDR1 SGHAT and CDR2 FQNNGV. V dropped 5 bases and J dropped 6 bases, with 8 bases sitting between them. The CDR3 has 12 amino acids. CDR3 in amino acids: CASSSLGQPQHF. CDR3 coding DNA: TGTGCCAGCAGCAGCCTCGGTCAGCCCCAGCATTTT.

Here the CDR3 DNA reads TGTGCCATCAGTGGGACTAGCGGGAGTCCTAGCACAGATACGCAGTATTTT. It encodes CAISGTSGSPSTDTQYF. This chain connects TRBV10-3 to TRBJ2-3; the match to TRBD2 covers 13 bases. The J segment lost 0 bases and the V segment lost 4 bases, leaving 4 bases of the junction unmatched. The CDR3 contains 17 residues. Germline V lookup: CDR1 ENHRY, CDR2 SYGVKD.

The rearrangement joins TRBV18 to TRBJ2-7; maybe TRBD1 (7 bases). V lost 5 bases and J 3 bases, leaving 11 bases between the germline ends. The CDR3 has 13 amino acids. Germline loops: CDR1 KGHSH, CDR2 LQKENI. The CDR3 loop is CASSGGGNYEQYF. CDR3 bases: TGTGCCAGCTCAGGAGGGGGCAACTACGAGCAGTACTTC.

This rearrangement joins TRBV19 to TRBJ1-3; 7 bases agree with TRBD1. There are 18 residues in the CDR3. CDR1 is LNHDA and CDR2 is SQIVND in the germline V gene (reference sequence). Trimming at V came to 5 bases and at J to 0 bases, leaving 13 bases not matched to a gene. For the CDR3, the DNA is TGTGCCAGTAGTTCCCGGGACAGAAACCAACGCTCTGGAAACACCATATATTTT. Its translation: CASSSRDRNQRSGNTIYF.

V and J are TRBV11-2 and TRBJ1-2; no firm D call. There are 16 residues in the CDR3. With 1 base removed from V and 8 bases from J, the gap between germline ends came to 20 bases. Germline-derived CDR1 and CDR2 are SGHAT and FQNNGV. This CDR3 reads CASSLVATVEGGGYTF. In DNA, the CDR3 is TGTGCCAGCAGCTTAGTGGCGACGGTTGAGGGTGGAGGCTACACCTTC.

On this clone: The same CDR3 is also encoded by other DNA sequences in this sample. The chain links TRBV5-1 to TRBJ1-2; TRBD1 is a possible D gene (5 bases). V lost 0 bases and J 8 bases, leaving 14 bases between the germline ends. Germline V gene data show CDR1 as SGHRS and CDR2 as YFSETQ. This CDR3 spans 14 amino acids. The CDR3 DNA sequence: TGCGCCAGCAGCTTGGACCCCGGGGGGGGAGGCTACACCTTC. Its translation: CASSLDPGGGGYTF.

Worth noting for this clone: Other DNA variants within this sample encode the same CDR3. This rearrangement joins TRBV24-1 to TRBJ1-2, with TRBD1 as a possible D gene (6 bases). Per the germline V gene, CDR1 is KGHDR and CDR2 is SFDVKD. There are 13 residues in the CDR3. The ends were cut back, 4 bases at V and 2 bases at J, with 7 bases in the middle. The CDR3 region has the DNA TGTGCCACCAGTGAGACAGGAAACTATGGCTACACCTTC. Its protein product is CATSETGNYGYTF.

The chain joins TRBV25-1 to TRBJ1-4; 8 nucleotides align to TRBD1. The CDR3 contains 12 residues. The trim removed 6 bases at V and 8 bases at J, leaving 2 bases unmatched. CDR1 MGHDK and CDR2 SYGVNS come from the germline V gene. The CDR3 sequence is CASRDREEKLFF. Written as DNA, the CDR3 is TGTGCCAGCAGGGACAGGGAGGAAAAACTGTTTTTT.

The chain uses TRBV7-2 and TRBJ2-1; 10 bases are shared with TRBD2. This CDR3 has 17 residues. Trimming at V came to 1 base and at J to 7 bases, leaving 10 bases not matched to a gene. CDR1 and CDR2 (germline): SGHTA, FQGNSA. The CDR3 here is CASSLVGASGGVNEQFF. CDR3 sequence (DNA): TGTGCCAGCAGCTTAGTTGGAGCCAGCGGGGGGGTTAATGAGCAGTTCTTC.

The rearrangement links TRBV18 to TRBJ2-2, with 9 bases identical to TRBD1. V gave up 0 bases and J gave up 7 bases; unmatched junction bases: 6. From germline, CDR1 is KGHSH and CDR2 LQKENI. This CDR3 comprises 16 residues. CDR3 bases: TGTGCCAGCTCACCACCGCTGACAGGGGGAATCGGGGAGCTGTTTTTT. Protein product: CASSPPLTGGIGELFF.

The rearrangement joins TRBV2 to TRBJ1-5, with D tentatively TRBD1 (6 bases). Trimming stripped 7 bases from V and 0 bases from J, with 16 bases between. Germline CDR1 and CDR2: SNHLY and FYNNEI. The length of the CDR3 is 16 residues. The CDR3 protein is CASKLDRTNSNQPQHF. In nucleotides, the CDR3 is TGTGCCAGCAAACTAGACAGGACAAATAGCAATCAGCCCCAGCATTTT.

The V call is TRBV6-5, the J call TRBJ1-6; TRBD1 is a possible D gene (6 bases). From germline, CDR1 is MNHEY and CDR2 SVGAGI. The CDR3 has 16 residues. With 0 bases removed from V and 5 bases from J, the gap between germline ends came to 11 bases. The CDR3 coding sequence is TGTGCCAGCAGTTACTCCGGACGGGACAATAATTCACCCCTCCACTTT. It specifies CASSYSGRDNNSPLHF.

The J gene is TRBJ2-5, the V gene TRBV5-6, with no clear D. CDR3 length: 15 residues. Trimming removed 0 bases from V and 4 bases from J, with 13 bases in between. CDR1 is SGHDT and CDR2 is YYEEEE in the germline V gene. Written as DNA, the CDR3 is TGTGCCAGCAGCTTGGCCTTTGGAGTAGGAGAGACCCAGTACTTC. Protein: CASSLAFGVGETQYF.